This passage covers 14 T cell receptor beta chains from one sample sequenced in a study of metastatic and nonmetastatic thyroid tumors (dated by TCRdb to the early 2020s). Libraries were prepared through PCR. The sequencing machine was an Illumina HiSeq 4000. The raw public reads went through TCRdb reprocessing: fastp at Q25, MiXCR clone calling, in-frame beta chains kept. This sample gives approximately 30,000 clones in total; 25% to 35% of them show up just once. Together, the top ten hold approximately 30% of the sample. No treatment had been received by any patient before thyroid surgery. Sequencing used blood. The receptors were sampled from a female donor with papillary thyroid cancer or a benign thyroid nodule (not recorded which). Some clones in this sample may be carry-over from other donors' samples.

For this clone: The junction and the germline gene differ at one end; a read error may be behind it. J is TRBJ2-1 and V is TRBV9; maybe TRBD2 (6 bases). The CDR3 is made up of 16 amino acids. Germline V gene sequence: CDR1 SGDLS, CDR2 YYNGEE. CDR3 sequence: CGSRSTLGGSVRGLFF. In DNA form, the CDR3 reads TGTGGCAGCAGATCGACCCTGGGGGGAAGCGTGAGGGGTCTGTTCTTC.

This clone came up many times. The rearrangement uses TRBV6-5 and TRBJ1-5; TRBD1 might be the D (5 bases). CDR1 is MNHEY, CDR2 SVGAGI, per germline. The CDR3 runs 16 residues. Trimming cost V 2 bases and J 7 bases, with 18 bases left between them. CDR3 DNA sequence: TGTGCCAGCAGTTACATAGGCCGACAGATTGGACAGCCCCAGCATTTT. Translation gives CASSYIGRQIGQPQHF.

This clone occurred a few times. A clone one base away is much larger, so this may be a read error. This specimen includes other DNA sequences encoding the same CDR3. This sequence joins TRBV20-1 and TRBJ2-7; 7 bases map to TRBD1. This CDR3 spans 12 amino acids. The V and J ends lost 3 bases and 7 bases, in that order; junction bases with no gene match: 6. The germline V gene encodes CDR1 DFQATT and CDR2 SNEGSKA (reference sequence). The CDR3 is CSARPGTAEQYF. The DNA for the CDR3 is TGCAGTGCTAGGCCCGGGACAGCAGAGCAGTACTTC.

Points on this clone: One end of the junction does not line up with germline, which may come from a read error. The J gene is TRBJ2-7, the V gene TRBV5-4; a weak D match, TRBD2 (5 bases). The CDR3 loop spans 15 amino acids. Germline V gene lookup returns CDR1 SGHNT and CDR2 YYREEE (reference sequence). CDR3 region: CAISLGSGSSYEEYF. Written as DNA, the CDR3 is TGTGCCATCAGCTTGGGATCGGGGAGCTCCTACGAGGAGTACTTC. The whole variable domain, remainder taken from reference TRBV5-4 and TRBJ2-7, is ETGVTQSPTHLIKTRGQQVTLRCSSQSGHNTVSWYQQALGQGPQFIFQYYREEENGRGNFPPRFSGLQFPNYSSELNVNALELDDSALYLCAISLGSGSSYEEYFGPGTRLTVT.

On this clone: One base away lies a much larger clone, so this may be a sequencing read error. V gene TRBV5-1 combines with J gene TRBJ2-1; D is perhaps TRBD1 (5 bases). There are 11 residues in the CDR3. The germline V and J ends were trimmed by 5 bases and 6 bases, with 6 bases remaining between them. CDR1 SGHRS and CDR2 YFSETQ come from the germline V gene. The CDR3 is CASRGVNEQFF. CDR3 coding DNA: TGCGCCAGCAGAGGGGTCAATGAGCAGTTCTTC. Supplemented by reference TRBV5-1 and TRBJ2-1, the full variable domain reads KAGVTQTPRYLIKTRGQQVTLSCSPISGHRSVSWYQQTPGQGLQFLFEYFSETQRNKGNFPGRFSGRQFSNSRSEMNVSTLELGDSALYLCASRGVNEQFFGPGTRLTVL.

The table lists this clone with many counts. This rearrangement joins TRBV24-1 to TRBJ2-5, with 11 bases lining up with TRBD2. This CDR3 region has 15 residues. The germline gives CDR1 KGHDR, CDR2 SFDVKD. Trimming cost V 2 bases and J 5 bases; bases outside gene matches: 3. The CDR3 bases are TGTGCCACCAGTGATTCACTAGCGGGAGATGAGACCCAGTACTTC. Amino acid sequence: CATSDSLAGDETQYF.

The chain uses TRBV24-1 and TRBJ2-2; 8 bases agree with TRBD1. Germline loops: CDR1 KGHDR, CDR2 SFDVKD. J lost 7 bases, V lost 7 bases, and 10 bases had no gene match. This CDR3 has 15 amino acids. This chain's CDR3 is CATSDRGGVSGELFF. CDR3 DNA: TGTGCCACCAGCGACAGGGGAGGTGTTAGCGGGGAGCTGTTTTTT.

As regards this clone: It may be a read error: a sequence one base away is much more abundant. This chain uses TRBV7-2 with TRBJ1-6; the D gene is possibly TRBD1 (5 bases). Trimming took 8 bases from V and 9 from J, leaving 20 bases between them. The CDR3 totals 15 residues. From germline, CDR1 is SGHTA and CDR2 FQGNSA. For the CDR3, the DNA is TGTGCCAGCGGCCAAATTGGGGGAGTAGGTTCACCCCTCCACTTT. This sequence encodes CASGQIGGVGSPLHF.

Concerning this clone: Possible read error: a much larger clone is one base away. Other DNA sequences within the sample encode an identical CDR3. The chain has TRBV27 and TRBJ2-2; 7 nucleotides agree with TRBD1. Germline values: CDR1 MNHEY, CDR2 SMNVEV (reference sequence). The CDR3 length is 13 residues. As DNA, the CDR3 is TGTGTCAGCAGTGTACAGGGGTTCGGGGAGCTGTTCTTT. This encodes CVSSVQGFGELFF.

The CDR3 loop is CASSLVLAGGPGTDTQYF. The CDR3 coding sequence is TGCGCCAGCAGCTTGGTACTAGCGGGGGGTCCGGGCACAGATACGCAGTATTTT. This chain links TRBV5-1 with TRBJ2-3; 12 nucleotides line up with TRBD2. After removal of 0 bases from V and 1 base from J, the junction contained 6 bases not matched to a gene. This CDR3 is 18 amino acids long. CDR1 SGHRS and CDR2 YFSETQ come from the germline V gene.

In its sample, this clone was seen a few times. The chain joins TRBV6-1 to TRBJ2-1; no clear D. The germline CDR1 and CDR2 sequences are MNHNS and SASEGT. The V gene lost 2 bases and the J gene lost 1 base, with 12 bases spanning the gap. This CDR3 is 16 amino acids long. CDR3 amino acids: CASSEFPRVSYNEQFF. DNA of the CDR3: TGTGCCAGCAGTGAATTTCCTAGAGTGTCCTACAATGAGCAGTTCTTC.

This clone was detected many times. This chain joins TRBV2 and TRBJ1-1; no firm D call. The CDR3 runs to 14 residues. Germline V gene sequence: CDR1 SNHLY, CDR2 FYNNEI. V was trimmed by 3 bases and J by 0 bases, leaving 8 bases between them. The CDR3, as DNA: TGTGCCAGCAGTGAGAGTATCATGAACACTGAAGCTTTCTTT. Amino acid sequence: CASSESIMNTEAFF.

With respect to this clone: A much bigger clone sits one base away, suggesting this may be a read error. The identical CDR3 is also encoded by other nucleotide sequences in the sample. This chain connects TRBV9 to TRBJ2-1, with unresolved D. There are 14 residues in the CDR3. V gave up 4 bases and J gave up 9 bases, with 17 bases separating them. The V gene's germline CDR1 is SGDLS and CDR2 YYNGEE. The CDR3 reads CASSHSYGLSEQFF. DNA for the CDR3: TGTGCCAGCAGCCACTCTTACGGTCTAAGTGAGCAGTTCTTC. Complete variable domain (other parts from reference TRBV9 and TRBJ2-1): DSGVTQTPKHLITATGQRVTLRCSPRSGDLSVYWYQQSLDQGLQFLIQYYNGEERAKGNILERFSAQQFPDLHSELNLSSLELGDSALYFCASSHSYGLSEQFFGPGTRLTVL.

About this clone itself: At one end, the junction sequence differs from germline, possibly due to a read error. The rearrangement links TRBV29-1 to TRBJ1-1, with 7 positions matching TRBD1. The CDR3 is 12 amino acids. Germline lookup yields CDR1 SQVTM and CDR2 ANQGSEA. The CDR3 DNA sequence: TGCAGCGTTGAAGATCTAAGGACAGGAGTGGGGTTT. Its protein product is CSVEDLRTGVGF.